This T cell receptor beta chain is from a study of shared clonotypes between healthy human individuals. CD8 cells regarded as naive lacked CD45RO, were positively chosen for CCR7, and omitted terminally differentiated effector memory CD45RA+ cells. With 0 bases removed from V and 0 bases from J, the gap between germline ends came to 7 bases. Germline CDR1 SGDLS, CDR2 YYNGEE. CDR3 length: 14 amino acids. Remarks on this clone: The target antigen is unknown. This sample also contains other DNA sequences that code for the same CDR3.

Notes on the study in general: The diversity represented, both genetic and in exposure history, was limited by few donors.

The protocol was immunoSEQ multiplex PCR, while the TCRdb copy is restricted to in-frame clones and leaves out a portion. The sample yields some 2 million clones, just under 95% seen once. The sample consisted of naive CD8+ T cells sorted from blood. The sequence came from a man aged 18 to 29 in good health. V gene TRBV9 combines with J gene TRBJ2-7; D unclear. CDR3 DNA: TGTGCCAGCAGCGTAGGGATAAGCTCCTACGAGCAGTACTTC. It translates to CASSVGISSYEQYF.